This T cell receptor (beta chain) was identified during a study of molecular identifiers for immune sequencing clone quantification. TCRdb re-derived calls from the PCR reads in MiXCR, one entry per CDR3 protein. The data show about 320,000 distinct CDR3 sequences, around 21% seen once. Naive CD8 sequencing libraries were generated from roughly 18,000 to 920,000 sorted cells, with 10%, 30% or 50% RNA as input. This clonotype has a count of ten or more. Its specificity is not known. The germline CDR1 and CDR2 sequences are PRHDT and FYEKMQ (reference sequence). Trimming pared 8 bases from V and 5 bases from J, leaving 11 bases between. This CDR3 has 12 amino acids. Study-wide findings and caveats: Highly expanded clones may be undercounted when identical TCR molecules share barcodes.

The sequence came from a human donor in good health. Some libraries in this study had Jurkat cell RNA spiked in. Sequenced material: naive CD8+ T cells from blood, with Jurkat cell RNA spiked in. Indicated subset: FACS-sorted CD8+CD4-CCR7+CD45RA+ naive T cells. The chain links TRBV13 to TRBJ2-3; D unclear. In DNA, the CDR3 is TGTGCCAGCCGGCTACTCGGAGATACGCAGTATTTT. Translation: CASRLLGDTQYF.